The rows below give T cell receptor beta chains drawn from one sample of a study of healthy donors' naive CD4 and CD8 T cells. TCRdb re-called the reads with MiXCR, one entry per CDR3 protein. This sample has about 200,000 distinct CDR3 sequences, with 65% to 75% found just once. Source material: naive CD4+ and CD8+ T cells sorted from blood, pooled from several donors. The source of these receptors is a pool of human donors in good health; the sample pools cells from several healthy donors. The CDR3 runs from the conserved cysteine through the conserved F or W. The order of the fields is V gene, clone size, D gene, J gene, CDR3 protein, CDR3 DNA. D genes are given only for firm matches. Size is stated for part of the rows, as once, few or many counts, or as a class when the clone is expanded.

TRBV29-1,few,.,TRBJ2-4,CSVEIEKGAKNIQYF,TGCAGCGTTGAAATAGAAAAGGGGGCCAAAAACATTCAGTACTTC
TRBV28,.,TRBD1,TRBJ2-5,CASSHGQGAGETQYF,TGTGCCAGCAGTCACGGCCAGGGGGCGGGAGAGACCCAGTACTTC
TRBV6-1,.,.,TRBJ1-6,CASSEAPHSSYNSPLHF,TGTGCCAGCAGTGAAGCTCCCCACAGCTCCTATAATTCACCCCTCCACTTT
TRBV5-6,.,.,TRBJ1-2,CASSFAREGYTF,TGTGCCAGCAGCTTTGCTAGGGAAGGCTACACCTTC
TRBV6-5,.,.,TRBJ1-5,CASSYSANQPQHF,TGTGCCAGCAGTTACTCCGCCAATCAGCCCCAGCATTTT
TRBV19,.,.,TRBJ1-1,CASSIQGHNTEAFF,TGTGCCAGTAGTATCCAGGGGCATAACACTGAAGCTTTCTTT
TRBV12-3/TRBV12-4,once,.,TRBJ1-5,CASSLPGRRHQPQHF,TGTGCCAGCAGTTTGCCAGGCCGGAGGCATCAGCCCCAGCATTTT
TRBV12-3/TRBV12-4,few,.,TRBJ2-7,CASSFGATYEQYF,TGTGCCAGCAGTTTTGGAGCAACCTACGAGCAGTACTTC
TRBV20-1,.,.,TRBJ1-2,CSAAETVTYYGYTF,TGCAGTGCTGCGGAGACAGTAACTTACTATGGCTACACCTTC
TRBV29-1,.,.,TRBJ2-3,CSNRAPTDTQYF,TGCAGCAATCGGGCTCCCACGGATACGCAGTATTTT
TRBV7-9,once,.,TRBJ1-1,CASSPITTSNTEAFF,TGTGCCAGCAGCCCCATAACAACTTCGAACACTGAAGCTTTCTTT
TRBV29-1,.,.,TRBJ2-5,CSARPGITRETQYF,TGCAGCGCCCGACCAGGGATCACACGAGAGACCCAGTACTTC
TRBV29-1,.,.,TRBJ2-3,CSVAPGLGGPDTQYF,TGCAGCGTTGCCCCGGGACTGGGAGGACCAGATACGCAGTATTTT
TRBV27,.,TRBD1,TRBJ1-5,CATSHGQDQPQHF,TGTGCCACCAGCCACGGACAGGACCAGCCCCAGCATTTT
TRBV29-1,.,.,TRBJ2-3,CSVGNNQSPPDTQYF,TGCAGCGTTGGGAATAACCAGTCCCCGCCAGATACGCAGTATTTT
TRBV5-5,once,.,TRBJ2-3,CASSWGVDTQYF,TGTGCCAGCAGCTGGGGGGTCGATACGCAGTATTTT
TRBV12-3/TRBV12-4,.,.,TRBJ1-1,CASTSTGASEAFF,TGTGCCAGCACCTCAACCGGGGCCTCTGAAGCTTTCTTT